This T cell receptor beta chain was profiled in a study of CD8 T cells in ankylosing spondylitis. The table lists this clonotype with a few counts. Its cognate antigen is unknown. Findings and limits, study-wide: What seemed typical of ankylosing spondylitis blood was a TCR beta motif built from 7 or 8 highly homologous variants.

J lost 5 bases, V lost 4 bases, and 13 bases had no gene match. Germline loops: CDR1 LGHNA, CDR2 YSLEER. The CDR3 has 18 residues. TCRdb reprocessed the 5' RACE reads via MiXCR and lists one record per CDR3 protein. The repertoire holds 800,000 to 900,000 distinct CDR3 sequences, with 12% as singletons. What was sequenced was blood, either unsorted or a sorted T cell fraction (not recorded which). This receptor was obtained from a male donor with ankylosing spondylitis. The chain uses TRBV4-3 and TRBJ2-2, with 10 bases lining up with TRBD1. The CDR3 here is CASSRNLGDRGSTGELFF. Written as DNA, the CDR3 is TGCGCCAGCAGCCGAAACCTCGGGGACAGGGGAAGTACCGGGGAGCTGTTTTTT.